Below are 8 T cell receptor beta chains sequenced from a single sample in a study of blood T cell repertoires in COVID-19 (dated by TCRdb to 2020 to 2022). Library creation used the immunoSEQ multiplex PCR assay. TCRdb obtained this table from immuneACCESS and retained in-frame rearrangements with V and J assigned. These tables miss some clones; where compared with another copy, unresolved V genes account for less than half of the shortfall, and the remainder is unexplained. The sample records roughly 74,000 clones, about 91% of which are singletons. More than 1.5% of the sample comes from the top ten. Sequences were obtained from peripheral blood. These TCRs come from a woman older than 75 with active or convalescent COVID-19.

The rearrangement links TRBV7-2 to TRBJ1-1, with D perhaps matching TRBD1 (6 bases). The germline CDR1 and CDR2 sequences are SGHTA and FQGNSA. The V gene lost 1 base and the J gene lost 3 bases, with 9 bases spanning the gap. CDR3 length: 14 residues. The CDR3 loop reads CASSLGSGDTEAFF. CDR3 nucleotide sequence: TGTGCCAGCAGCTTAGGGTCAGGGGACACTGAAGCTTTCTTT.

The chain joins TRBV7-2 to TRBJ2-7; weak D call: TRBD1 (6 bases). In germline, CDR1 is SGHTA, CDR2 FQGNSA. The CDR3 consists of 15 residues. Between the trimmed V and J ends, which lost 5 bases and 2 bases, there was a span of 16 bases. The CDR3 DNA reads as TGTGCCAGCAGCCATGGACAGCTTCCAACCTACGAGCAGTACTTC. Its protein product is CASSHGQLPTYEQYF.

This clone was observed a single time. The chain combines TRBV6-2 or TRBV6-3 with TRBJ2-3; D perhaps matches TRBD2 (6 bases). V shed 0 bases and J shed 6 bases, with 19 bases lying between them. CDR3 size: 17 residues. Germline assignment: CDR1 MNHEY and CDR2 SVGEGT. CDR3 coding DNA: TGTGCCAGCAGTTACTCCCCCCTTTTTAGCGGACTGGATACGCAGTATTTT. Its protein product is CASSYSPLFSGLDTQYF.

The chain couples TRBV3-1 (or the pseudogene TRBV3-2) to TRBJ1-1, with D possibly being TRBD1 (6 bases). The CDR3 is made up of 14 amino acids. Germline CDR1 LGHDT, CDR2 YNNKEL (reference sequence). V was trimmed by 6 bases and J by 6 bases, leaving 17 bases between them. The CDR3 DNA reads TGTGCCAGCAGGCGGACCCCAGGGGCGTCTGAAGCTTTCTTT. This encodes CASRRTPGASEAFF.

The V call is TRBV5-4, the J call TRBJ1-1; TRBD1 is a possible D gene (6 bases). V lost 4 bases to trimming and J lost 1 base, with 11 bases between them. The length of the CDR3 is 14 residues. Germline V gene sequence: CDR1 SGHNT, CDR2 YYREEE (reference sequence). As DNA, the CDR3 is TGTGCCAGCAGCGTAACAGGGAGGAACACTGAAGCTTTCTTT. Translation: CASSVTGRNTEAFF.

This sequence joins TRBV19 and TRBJ2-5; 8 bases fit TRBD1. This CDR3 comprises 14 residues. Germline loops: CDR1 LNHDA, CDR2 SQIVND (reference sequence). Losses at the gene ends were 4 bases for V and 5 bases for J; bases not matched to a gene: 6. CDR3 sequence reads: CASSRQGARETQYF. For the CDR3, the DNA is TGTGCCAGTAGTAGGCAGGGGGCTAGGGAGACCCAGTACTTC.

The chain couples TRBV9 to TRBJ1-2; TRBD1 agrees at 8 bases. In germline, CDR1 is SGDLS, CDR2 YYNGEE. The CDR3 contains 14 residues. J lost 6 bases, V lost 4 bases, and 8 bases had no gene match. The CDR3 DNA follows: TGTGCCAGCAGCCCCGCCGGGACAGGAGATGGCTACACCTTC. Protein product: CASSPAGTGDGYTF.

The chain employs TRBV9 and TRBJ2-3, with TRBD2 as a possible D gene (6 bases). Germline-derived CDR1 and CDR2 are SGDLS and YYNGEE. The V end lost 4 bases, the J end lost 6 bases, and 18 bases lay between the germline ends. The CDR3 loop spans 15 amino acids. CDR3: CASSPMGGAYDTQYF. DNA of the CDR3: TGTGCCAGCAGCCCGATGGGGGGAGCATATGATACGCAGTATTTT.